This T cell receptor (beta chain) was captured by sequencing in a study of control samples from healthy donors and cancer patients. Germline CDR1 reads SGHRS; CDR2 reads YFSETQ. V lost 4 bases and J 3 bases, leaving 19 bases between the germline ends. This CDR3 has 16 residues. Some clones are missing from TCRdb's copy, which holds only in-frame ones; the method was immunoSEQ multiplex PCR. The repertoire includes about 29,000 clones, 87% of them detected once, and about 3.7% sits in the top ten. This clone was detected a few times. The chain has TRBV5-1 and TRBJ1-1; TRBD1 is a possible D gene (6 bases). The TCR was taken from a female donor with melanoma. The specimen was formalin-fixed, paraffin-embedded tissue. The CDR3 DNA reads TGCGCCAGCAGCCTCAGCCCACAGGGTGGGTACACTGAAGCTTTCTTT. Translation: CASSLSPQGGYTEAFF.